The 32 T cell receptor beta chains presented below share a single source sample, sequenced in a study of cytomegalovirus exposure and HLA in healthy donors (dated by TCRdb to 2017 to 2019). The library was generated by the immunoSEQ multiplex PCR assay. Drawn from immuneACCESS, this table holds only the in-frame rearrangements with V and J called that TCRdb kept. Clones are partly lost; checked studies trace under half to an unresolved V gene and leave the rest unexplained. This sample has roughly 45,000 clones in its table, and 85% to 95% of those were observed once. The leading ten clones occupy about 8% of the sample. The source material was PBMCs. Receptors were obtained from a woman in her late teens or twenties in good health and CMV-seropositive.

This clone appeared once. V and J are TRBV9 and TRBJ2-1, with 13 bases that match TRBD2. The V gene's germline CDR1 is SGDLS and CDR2 YYNGEE. V trimming: 1 base; J trimming: 1 base; junction bases outside the gene matches: 8. CDR3 length: 19 amino acids. In DNA form, the CDR3 reads TGTGCCAGCAGCGTAAGTGGACTAGCGGGAGTTCTTTCCTACAATGAGCAGTTCTTC. Encoded protein: CASSVSGLAGVLSYNEQFF.

This chain joins TRBV5-6 and TRBJ2-7; a weak D match, TRBD1 (6 bases). The CDR3 length is 16 residues. Trimming took off 0 bases at V and 4 bases at J, with 17 bases between the two ends. Germline lookup yields CDR1 SGHDT and CDR2 YYEEEE. CDR3 protein: CASSLAQGPKSYEQYF. CDR3 DNA sequence: TGTGCCAGCAGCTTGGCACAGGGACCAAAGTCGTACGAGCAGTACTTC.

The CDR3 reads CASSGGLAGGADTQYF. DNA of the CDR3: TGTGCCAGCAGTGGAGGACTAGCGGGAGGCGCAGATACGCAGTATTTT. The V and J genes are TRBV6-4 and TRBJ2-3, with 14 bases matching TRBD2. V dropped 4 bases and J dropped 4; count of bases not matched to a gene: 4. The V gene's germline CDR1 is MRHNA and CDR2 SNTAGT. CDR3 length: 16 residues.

The CDR3: CASSLQPGQGLHGYTF. The CDR3 DNA is TGTGCCAGCAGTTTGCAGCCGGGACAGGGACTACATGGCTACACCTTC. This chain joins TRBV28 and TRBJ1-2; 9 bases fit TRBD1. Germline V gives CDR1 MDHEN, CDR2 SYDVKM. With V trimmed by 3 bases and J by 6 bases, 11 bases remained unmatched. This CDR3 spans 16 amino acids.

This chain connects TRBV7-6 to TRBJ2-3; possibly TRBD2 for D (6 bases). V lost 3 bases and J lost 5, with 18 bases in between. The CDR3 has 16 amino acids. The V gene's germline CDR1 is SGHVS and CDR2 FNYEAQ. The DNA of the CDR3 is TGTGCCAGCAGCTTGTACAATGAGGAGGGTCGAGATACGCAGTATTTT. Translation gives CASSLYNEEGRDTQYF.

The CDR3 bases are TGTGCAAGTCGCTTAGCCTATAGCGGGAGGTGCCCGGGCGAGCAGTACTTC. Translated, it gives CASRLAYSGRCPGEQYF. V and J are TRBV12-2 and TRBJ2-7; the table's TRBD2 call for D was not verified on the DNA. TRBV12-2 is a pseudogene segment. This CDR3 has 17 residues.

This chain uses TRBV11-1 with TRBJ2-2, with 7 bases lining up with TRBD1. The CDR3 loop spans 17 amino acids. Germline-derived CDR1 and CDR2 are SGHAT and FQDESV (reference sequence). The junction had 6 bases not matched to a gene; V was cut back by 1 base and J by 1 base. The CDR3 region has the DNA TGTGCCAGCAGCTTAGTGAGGGGACAGCTGAACACCGGGGAGCTGTTTTTT. Its protein product is CASSLVRGQLNTGELFF. Based on the CDR3 plus reference TRBV11-1 and TRBJ2-2, the full variable domain is EAEVAQSPRYKITEKSQAVAFWCDPISGHATLYWYRQILGQGPELLVQFQDESVVDDSQLPKDRFSAERLKGVDSTLKIQPAELGDSAMYLCASSLVRGQLNTGELFFGEGSRLTVL.

The chain joins TRBV30 to TRBJ2-7; tentative D call: TRBD2 (6 bases). V lost 4 bases and J lost 6, with 13 bases in between. This CDR3 has 12 amino acids. The germline CDR1 and CDR2 sequences are GTSNPN and SVGIG (reference sequence). This CDR3 reads CAWKPPGGEQYF. The DNA for the CDR3 is TGTGCCTGGAAACCCCCCGGGGGCGAGCAGTACTTC.

This clone was picked up one time. V is TRBV9 and J is TRBJ1-1, with D possibly TRBD1 on 6 matching bases. The CDR3 has 17 residues. V shed 4 bases and J shed 0 bases, with 19 bases lying between them. Germline lookup yields CDR1 SGDLS and CDR2 YYNGEE. The CDR3 reads CASSPPDGGALNTEAFF. CDR3 coding DNA: TGTGCCAGCAGCCCTCCGGATGGGGGCGCTCTGAACACTGAAGCTTTCTTT.

Comment on this clone: Compared with germline, one end of the junction differs, possibly owing to a read error. V and J are TRBV4-1 and TRBJ2-1; 7 bases line up with TRBD1. The CDR3 runs 16 residues. Germline assignment: CDR1 MGHRA and CDR2 YSYEKL. The CDR3 DNA follows: TGCGCCGGCAGCCAAGCCGCCGGGACAGTCTACAATGAGCAGTTCTTC. The encoded protein is CAGSQAAGTVYNEQFF.

This chain connects TRBV5-4 to TRBJ2-7; 12 bases fit TRBD1. CDR3 length: 15 amino acids. V trimming: 6 bases; J trimming: 6 bases; junction bases outside the gene matches: 10. CDR1 is SGHNT and CDR2 is YYREEE in the germline V gene (reference sequence). CDR3: CASTDPGTGGAEQYF. For the CDR3, the DNA is TGTGCCAGCACTGATCCCGGGACAGGGGGCGCCGAGCAGTACTTC.

The CDR3 nucleotides read TGTGCCTGGAGTAGGGACTCCTCAGACTATGGCTACACCTTC. Its protein product is CAWSRDSSDYGYTF. The chain has TRBV30 and TRBJ1-2, with TRBD1 as a possible D gene (5 bases). Trimming stripped 2 bases from V and 3 bases from J, with 13 bases between. Germline CDR1 and CDR2: GTSNPN and SVGIG (reference sequence). The CDR3 covers 14 residues. The full variable domain, its missing parts supplied by reference TRBV30 and TRBJ1-2, is SQTIHQWPATLVQPVGSPLSLECTVEGTSNPNLYWYRQAAGRGLQLLFYSVGIGQISSEVPQNLSASRPQDRQFILSSKKLLLSDSGFYLCAWSRDSSDYGYTFGSGTRLTVV.

The chain recombines TRBV5-3 with TRBJ2-7, with D uncertain. TRBV5-3 is labeled an ORF, and its function is uncertain. The V gene lost 0 bases and the J gene lost 7 bases, with 14 bases spanning the gap. This CDR3 has 14 amino acids. The CDR3 reads CARSLAVTTEEQYF. Written as DNA, the CDR3 is TGTGCCAGAAGCTTGGCCGTGACAACGGAAGAGCAGTACTTC.

This clone was recorded only once. The genes are TRBV19 and TRBJ2-2; the match to TRBD1 covers 9 bases. Per the germline V gene, CDR1 is LNHDA and CDR2 is SQIVND (reference sequence). V lost 1 base and J lost 4; bases outside the gene matches: 7. This CDR3 is 17 amino acids long. CDR3 DNA: TGTGCCAGTAGTATAGCGGGAGGACAGGGGTTCACCGGGGAGCTGTTTTTT. This codes for CASSIAGGQGFTGELFF.

V usage is TRBV9 and J usage is TRBJ2-1; 7 bases map to TRBD2. V lost 0 bases, J lost 0 bases, and 6 bases stayed unmatched. The CDR3 is 17 amino acids. Germline-derived CDR1 and CDR2 are SGDLS and YYNGEE. Written as DNA, the CDR3 is TGTGCCAGCAGCGTAGAAGTGGGAGGGTTCTCCTACAATGAGCAGTTCTTC. Its protein product is CASSVEVGGFSYNEQFF.

The chain has TRBV30 and TRBJ2-1; D is unresolved. Between the trimmed V and J ends, which lost 1 base and 7 bases, there was a span of 8 bases. CDR3 size: 12 residues. CDR1 and CDR2 (germline): GTSNPN, SVGIG (reference sequence). This CDR3 is CAWSGSGNEQFF. CDR3 DNA sequence: TGTGCCTGGAGTGGTTCCGGGAATGAGCAGTTCTTC.

Here the CDR3 reads CATSTGQGAGGYTF. In DNA, the CDR3 is TGTGCCACCAGTACGGGACAGGGGGCGGGTGGCTACACCTTC. This chain joins TRBV15 and TRBJ1-2; 12 nucleotides agree with TRBD1. Germline CDR1 LNHNV, CDR2 YYDKDF (reference sequence). The junction had 6 bases not matched to a gene; V was cut back by 6 bases and J by 7 bases. The CDR3 is 14 residues long.

The chain uses TRBV28 and TRBJ1-2; possible D gene TRBD1, 5 bases. From germline, CDR1 is MDHEN and CDR2 SYDVKM. Trimming cost V 4 bases and J 4 bases, with 10 bases left between them. The CDR3 loop spans 13 amino acids. The chain's CDR3 is CASSWGGSYGYTF. CDR3 nucleotide sequence: TGTGCCAGCAGTTGGGGGGGTAGCTATGGCTACACCTTC.

This clone has only one observation. The chain is built from TRBV6-5 and TRBJ2-3; 7 nucleotides agree with TRBD2. Germline CDR1 reads MNHEY; CDR2 reads SVGAGI. Trimming at V came to 2 bases and at J to 4 bases, leaving 6 bases not matched to a gene. This CDR3 has 15 residues. In nucleotides, the CDR3 is TGTGCCAGCAGTTACCGGACTAGTGGCCCAGATACGCAGTATTTT. Protein sequence: CASSYRTSGPDTQYF.

The V and J genes are TRBV7-3 and TRBJ1-2; TRBD1 aligns across 7 bases. Germline CDR1 is SGHTA and CDR2 is FQGTGA. The CDR3 has 15 residues. The V and J ends lost 5 bases and 5 bases, in that order; junction bases with no gene match: 11. The CDR3 here is CASSPGQAPIYGYTF. The DNA of the CDR3 is TGTGCCAGCAGCCCTGGACAGGCGCCCATTTATGGCTACACCTTC.

J is TRBJ1-5 and V is TRBV9; 7 nucleotides agree with TRBD1. The CDR3 totals 15 residues. Trimming took 2 bases from V and 3 from J; bases not matched to a gene: 5. CDR1 is SGDLS, CDR2 YYNGEE, per germline. CDR3 in amino acids: CASSVGGQINQPQHF. The CDR3 bases are TGTGCCAGCAGCGTGGGGGGACAGATCAATCAGCCCCAGCATTTT.

This chain connects TRBV2 to TRBJ1-1, with no clear D. The V gene's germline CDR1 is SNHLY and CDR2 FYNNEI. CDR3 length: 11 amino acids. The V end lost 6 bases, the J end lost 7 bases, and 9 bases lay between the germline ends. DNA of the CDR3: TGTGCCAGCAGAGGACTGGATGAAGCTTTCTTT. It codes for CASRGLDEAFF.

The chain has TRBV11-3 and TRBJ2-1, with D perhaps matching TRBD2 (6 bases). The germline V gene encodes CDR1 SGHNT and CDR2 YENEEA. V shed 0 bases and J shed 6 bases, with 12 bases lying between them. CDR3 size: 15 residues. DNA of the CDR3: TGTGCCAGCAGCTTAGACGGGACGGGAGTCAATGAGCAGTTCTTC. Its translation is CASSLDGTGVNEQFF.

This chain uses TRBV5-4 with TRBJ1-2; 11 nucleotides agree with TRBD1. CDR1 is SGHNT and CDR2 is YYREEE in the germline V gene (reference sequence). V was pared by 4 bases and J by 7 bases, with 3 bases of the junction left unmatched. The CDR3 is made up of 13 amino acids. As DNA, the CDR3 is TGTGCCAGCAGCCAGGACAGGGGGCTTGGCTACACCTTC. This translates into CASSQDRGLGYTF.

The rearrangement joins TRBV29-1 to TRBJ2-4; 7 bases fit TRBD1. This CDR3 has 12 residues. V dropped 6 bases and J dropped 8; count of bases not matched to a gene: 7. CDR1 and CDR2 from the germline V gene are SQVTM and ANQGSEA. CDR3 region: CSVATGIDIQYF. The CDR3 coding sequence is TGCAGCGTGGCGACAGGGATCGACATTCAGTACTTC.

The chain recombines TRBV28 with TRBJ1-2; D is unresolved. The CDR3 is 14 residues long. Germline V gene lookup returns CDR1 MDHEN and CDR2 SYDVKM. Deletions cut 4 bases from V and 0 bases from J, with 9 bases between. The DNA for the CDR3 is TGTGCCAGCAGTTCGAGCACAGCTAACTATGGCTACACCTTC. Encoded protein: CASSSSTANYGYTF.

CDR3 loop: CASSLVPSGQETQYF. As DNA, the CDR3 is TGCGCCAGCAGCTTGGTCCCTAGCGGCCAAGAGACCCAGTACTTC. V is TRBV5-1 and J is TRBJ2-5, with 7 bases lining up with TRBD2. CDR3 size: 15 residues. Germline V gives CDR1 SGHRS, CDR2 YFSETQ. Germline trimming cut 0 bases from V and 1 base from J; bases unmatched to any gene: 3.

The V call is TRBV15, the J call TRBJ1-4; D not certain. Germline values: CDR1 LNHNV, CDR2 YYDKDF (reference sequence). The V end lost 2 bases, the J end lost 6 bases, and 10 bases lay between the germline ends. CDR3 length: 14 residues. The CDR3 reads CATSRPGGDEKLFF. The DNA of the CDR3 is TGTGCCACCAGCAGACCGGGAGGCGATGAAAAACTGTTTTTT. Full variable domain (rest looked up from reference TRBV15 and TRBJ1-4): DAMVIQNPRYQVTQFGKPVTLSCSQTLNHNVMYWYQQKSSQAPKLLFHYYDKDFNNEADTPDNFQSRRPNTSFCFLDIRSPGLGDTAMYLCATSRPGGDEKLFFGSGTQLSVL.

The V call is TRBV28, the J call TRBJ1-2, with D uncertain. Deletions cut 4 bases from V and 0 bases from J, with 9 bases between. From germline, CDR1 is MDHEN and CDR2 SYDVKM. The CDR3 has 14 residues. The CDR3 DNA follows: TGTGCCAGCAGTTCTGACACCGCTAACTATGGCTACACCTTC. Protein: CASSSDTANYGYTF.

This rearrangement joins TRBV7-9 to TRBJ1-2; D might be TRBD1 (5 bases). The CDR3 extends over 15 amino acids. Germline assignment: CDR1 SEHNR and CDR2 FQNEAQ (reference sequence). The ends were cut back, 1 base at V and 4 bases at J, with 13 bases in the middle. The CDR3 loop is CASSLVEGLSYGYTF. In DNA form, the CDR3 reads TGTGCCAGCAGCTTAGTCGAGGGACTAAGCTATGGCTACACCTTC.

The chain couples TRBV5-4 to TRBJ2-5, with 8 positions matching TRBD1. Germline V gene sequence: CDR1 SGHNT, CDR2 YYREEE (reference sequence). The CDR3 loop spans 14 amino acids. Unmatched junction bases numbered 6, after V lost 7 bases and J lost 1 base. The CDR3 coding sequence is TGTGCCAGCGAGGACAGGGCCTTCCAAGAGACCCAGTACTTC. It is translated as CASEDRAFQETQYF. The full variable domain, with the rest looked up from reference TRBV5-4 and TRBJ2-5, is ETGVTQSPTHLIKTRGQQVTLRCSSQSGHNTVSWYQQALGQGPQFIFQYYREEENGRGNFPPRFSGLQFPNYSSELNVNALELDDSALYLCASEDRAFQETQYFGPGTRLLVL.

The chain couples TRBV6-1 to TRBJ2-5; possible D gene TRBD2, 5 bases. The CDR3 totals 14 residues. V lost 4 bases, J lost 5 bases, and 14 bases lay in between. Germline V CDR1 and CDR2: MNHNS, SASEGT. In nucleotides, the CDR3 is TGTGCCAGCAGTGTCCTCCGGGGTATGGAGACCCAGTACTTC. Translating gives CASSVLRGMETQYF.